This T cell receptor (beta chain) was identified in a study of T cell responses to AZD1222 COVID-19 vaccine (dated by TCRdb to 2020 to 2022). For the study in its entirety: A total of 233 trial participants underwent TCR sequencing, of whom more than 200 had received two doses of AZD1222 and roughly 26 had received two doses of the MenACWY control vaccine. Trial participants were enrolled by age into 18-55, 56-69 and 70-plus year subgroups, with roughly 150, 30 and 60 TCR-sequenced participants respectively. What the study reported, not specific to this receptor: Participants were mostly white British and included more females than males, and it was suggested by the authors that clonal diversity may have been underestimated. Spike-specific TCR breadth and depth rose significantly after two AZD1222 doses compared with day 0 and with MenACWY recipients. The 56-69-year group was small, and its depth increase did not reach significance, likely because of low power. Nearly half of unique spike-specific TCRs reportedly recognized epitopes outside regions mutated in the B.1.351 and B.1.1.7 variants. Conclusions about previously exposed vaccinees are limited because only six or seven AZD1222 recipients were SARS-CoV-2 seropositive at baseline. No day 14 peak-response samples were available, so repertoires were characterized only after the peak T cell response. The whole spike protein was spanned by vaccine-associated CD4 TCRs, and dominant responses were seen in regions 160-218 and 743-854.

The time point label here, explained by the study, means: about 28 days (+/-7) after the second vaccine dose. Because spike-specific TCR depth and breadth did not differ between the two schedules, AZD1222 recipients who got a second dose at roughly 4 weeks were pooled with those who got a second dose at roughly 12 weeks. The vaccinee samples were drawn from two UK trials, COV001 and COV002, one of which was a single-blind randomized controlled phase 2/3 trial testing AZD1222 (ChAdOx1 nCoV-19) in healthy adults. Trial participant PBMC samples were collected at day 0 and day 28 after the second dose for TCRbeta chain sequencing. Sequences LNHDA (CDR1) and SQIVND (CDR2) are obtained from the germline V gene (reference sequence). The junction shows trimming of 6 bases on V and 5 bases on J, plus 16 bases between the germline ends. The CDR3 has 14 amino acids, counting the end cysteine and phenylalanine. CDR3 DNA is the only sequence kept; it has 42 bases, read in frame from the first base.

The CDR3 regions of human TCRbeta chains were analyzed by immunosequencing. The authors processed their data as follows. TCRs in the repertoires were compared against a reference library of SARS-CoV-2-specific TCRs that had been generated with the MIRA antigen-specificity platform. Breadth was defined as the fraction of unique TCRs that were SARS-CoV-2-associated, and depth was defined as the fraction of total T cells that were SARS-CoV-2-associated. Using the MIRA data, each spike-specific TCR was assigned both to the spike region to which the TCR was reactive and to a CD4 or CD8 class. Log10-transformed breadth and depth values were compared by one-way ANOVA with Sidak's multiple comparisons tests. TCRdb took over this immuneACCESS table, retaining in-frame rearrangements with V and J assigned. Such tables are incomplete; in checked studies, under half of the missing clones stem from an unresolved V gene, and the remainder is unexplained. D and trimming were read from the DNA, whereas the V and J calls and clone size are those reported in that table. For this sample the table gives roughly 30,000 clones, of which more than 75% were detected only once. Approximately 4.8% of the sample is in the top ten clones.

Turning to this clone: Its antigen is not yet known. Base qualities are not recorded, but no much larger clone differs from it by a single base.

Rearrangement joined TRBV19 to TRBJ2-5; the D gene is not confidently resolved. This sample comprised peripheral blood, obtained 28 days after the second AZD1222 dose. This receptor was obtained from an adult who received the AZD1222 COVID-19 vaccine. The bases read TGTGCCAGTAGGGTGACACCCAACACGGAGACCCAGTACTTC. Its protein product is CASRVTPNTETQYF.